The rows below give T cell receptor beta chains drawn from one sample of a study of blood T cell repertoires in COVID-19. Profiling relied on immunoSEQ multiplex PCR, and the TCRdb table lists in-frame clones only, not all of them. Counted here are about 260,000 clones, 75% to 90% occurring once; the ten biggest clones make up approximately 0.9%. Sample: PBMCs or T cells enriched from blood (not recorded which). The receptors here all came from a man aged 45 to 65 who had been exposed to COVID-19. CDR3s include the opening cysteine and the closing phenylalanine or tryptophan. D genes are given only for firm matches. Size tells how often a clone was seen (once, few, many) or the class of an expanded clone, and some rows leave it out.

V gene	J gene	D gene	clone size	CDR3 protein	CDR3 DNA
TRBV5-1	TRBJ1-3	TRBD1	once	CASREDRGSGNTIYF	TGCGCCAGCAGGGAGGACAGGGGAAGTGGAAACACCATATATTTT
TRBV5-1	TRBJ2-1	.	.	CASSDRRGGLSYEQFF	TGCGCCAGCAGCGACCGGAGGGGAGGCCTATCCTATGAGCAGTTCTTC
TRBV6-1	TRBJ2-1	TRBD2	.	CASSGKRGLAGGVTYNEQFF	TGTGCCAGCAGTGGGAAGAGGGGACTAGCGGGAGGAGTCACCTACAATGAGCAGTTCTTC
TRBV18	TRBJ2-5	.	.	CASSRGEKETQYF	TGTGCCAGCTCACGGGGAGAAAAGGAGACCCAGTACTTC
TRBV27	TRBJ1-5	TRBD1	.	CASSLSSGGQPQHF	TGTGCCAGCAGTTTATCGTCAGGGGGTCAGCCCCAGCATTTT
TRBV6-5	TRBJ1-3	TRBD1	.	CASGTDSGNTIYF	TGTGCCAGCGGGACAGACTCTGGAAACACCATATATTTT
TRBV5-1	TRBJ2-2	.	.	CASSLSVGTNTGELFF	TGCGCCAGCAGCTTGAGCGTAGGAACGAACACCGGGGAGCTGTTTTTT
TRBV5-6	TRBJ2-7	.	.	CASSPERRALEQYF	TGTGCCAGCAGCCCAGAGCGGAGGGCCCTCGAGCAGTACTTC
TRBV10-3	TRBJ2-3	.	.	CAISDGAGTDTQYF	TGTGCCATCAGTGATGGGGCGGGCACAGATACGCAGTATTTT
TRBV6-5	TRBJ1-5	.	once	CASYPYRASNQPQHF	TGTGCCAGCTACCCCTACAGGGCCAGCAATCAGCCCCAGCATTTT
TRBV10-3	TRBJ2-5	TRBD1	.	CAISEAGTVETQYF	TGTGCCATCAGTGAAGCCGGGACAGTAGAGACCCAGTACTTC
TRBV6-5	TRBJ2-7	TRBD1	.	CASTRTGTYEQYF	TGTGCCAGCACTCGGACAGGGACGTACGAGCAGTACTTC
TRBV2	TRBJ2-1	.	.	CASSYRGPGLNEQFF	TGTGCCAGCAGTTATAGGGGTCCAGGGTTGAATGAGCAGTTCTTC
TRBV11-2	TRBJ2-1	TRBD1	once	CASSLAGTGPNEQFF	TGTGCCAGCAGCTTAGCAGGGACAGGGCCCAATGAGCAGTTCTTC
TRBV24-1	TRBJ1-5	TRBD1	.	CATSATLSGGIGAQHF	TGTGCCACCAGTGCGACCCTATCAGGGGGCATCGGGGCCCAGCATTTT
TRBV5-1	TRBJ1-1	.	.	CASSFRMGVGQVYTEAFF	TGCGCCAGCAGCTTCCGGATGGGTGTGGGGCAGGTCTACACTGAAGCTTTCTTT
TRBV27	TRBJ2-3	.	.	CASSLKAAGRTDTQYF	TGTGCCAGCAGTTTAAAAGCCGCGGGCCGCACAGATACGCAGTATTTT
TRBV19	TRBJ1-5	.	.	CASSIRRGGMAQHF	TGTGCCAGTAGTATACGGCGGGGCGGTATGGCCCAGCATTTT
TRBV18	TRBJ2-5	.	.	CAIRGFSETQYF	TGTGCTATCAGAGGCTTTTCAGAGACCCAGTACTTC
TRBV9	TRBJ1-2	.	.	CASTPGVDYGYTF	TGTGCCAGTACCCCAGGGGTCGACTATGGCTACACCTTC
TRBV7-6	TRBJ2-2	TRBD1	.	CASSLGQGAVGELFF	TGTGCCAGCAGTCTTGGACAGGGGGCGGTCGGGGAGCTGTTTTTT
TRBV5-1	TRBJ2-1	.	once	CASSLEIGHEQFF	TGCGCCAGCAGCTTGGAAATTGGCCATGAGCAGTTCTTC
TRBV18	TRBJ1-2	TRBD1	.	CASSPGTDYGYTF	TGTGCCAGCTCACCGGGGACAGACTATGGCTACACCTTC
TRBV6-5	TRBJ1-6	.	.	CASSYDSALHF	TGTGCCAGCAGTTACGACTCTGCCCTCCACTTT
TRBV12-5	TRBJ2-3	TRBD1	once	CASGPTGADTQYF	TGTGCTAGTGGCCCCACAGGGGCAGATACGCAGTATTTT
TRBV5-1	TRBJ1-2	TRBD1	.	CASSWTGTGNYGYTF	TGCGCCAGCAGCTGGACCGGGACAGGGAACTATGGCTACACCTTC
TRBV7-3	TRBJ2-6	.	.	CASSLIGPDGQLSSGANVLTF	TGTGCCAGCAGCTTAATCGGGCCCGATGGACAGTTAAGCTCTGGGGCCAACGTCCTGACTTTC
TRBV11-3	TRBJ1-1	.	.	CASSPQGLVGNEAFF	TGTGCCAGCAGCCCTCAGGGATTGGTAGGCAATGAAGCTTTCTTT
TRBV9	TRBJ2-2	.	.	CASSVDGGTDTGELFF	TGTGCCAGCAGCGTAGACGGAGGGACGGACACCGGGGAGCTGTTTTTT
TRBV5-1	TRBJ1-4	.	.	CASSLEGQPSEKLFF	TGCGCCAGCAGCTTGGAAGGACAACCGTCTGAAAAACTGTTTTTT
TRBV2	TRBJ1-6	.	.	CASSEESPGAYNSPLHF	TGTGCCAGCAGTGAAGAATCCCCGGGTGCCTATAATTCACCCCTCCACTTT
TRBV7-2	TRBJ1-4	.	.	CASSLVGGGEKLFF	TGTGCCAGCAGCTTAGTGGGGGGGGGTGAAAAACTGTTTTTT
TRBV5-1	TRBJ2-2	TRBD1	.	CASSWGDRVTGELFF	TGCGCCAGCAGCTGGGGGGACAGGGTCACCGGGGAGCTGTTTTTT
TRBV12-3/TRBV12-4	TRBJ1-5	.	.	CASSSVGNQPQHF	TGTGCCAGCAGTTCTGTCGGCAATCAGCCCCAGCATTTT
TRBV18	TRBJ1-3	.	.	CASSPLQANSGNTIYF	TGTGCCAGCTCACCTTTACAGGCCAACTCTGGAAACACCATATATTTT
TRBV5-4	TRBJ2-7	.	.	CASSFESTNRYEQYF	TGTGCCAGCAGCTTTGAGTCGACTAACCGTTACGAGCAGTACTTC
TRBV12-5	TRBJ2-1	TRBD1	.	CASGLRDRVPNEQFF	TGTGCTAGTGGTTTGCGGGACAGGGTACCCAATGAGCAGTTCTTC
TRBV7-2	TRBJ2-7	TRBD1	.	CASSHRDRAYEQYF	TGTGCCAGCAGCCACCGGGACAGGGCCTACGAGCAGTACTTC
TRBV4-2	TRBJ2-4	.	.	CASSHLFMRENIQYF	TGTGCCAGCAGCCATCTTTTCATGAGAGAAAACATTCAGTACTTC
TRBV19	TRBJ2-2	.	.	CASSIGTVNTGELFF	TGTGCCAGTAGTATAGGGACAGTGAACACCGGGGAGCTGTTTTTT
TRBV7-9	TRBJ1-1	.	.	CASSHTTQGRMNTEAFF	TGTGCCAGCAGCCATACAACTCAGGGGAGAATGAACACTGAAGCTTTCTTT
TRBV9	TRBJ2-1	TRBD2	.	CASSVGLAGPNEQFF	TGTGCCAGCAGCGTAGGACTAGCGGGCCCCAATGAGCAGTTCTTC
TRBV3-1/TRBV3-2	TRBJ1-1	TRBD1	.	CASSQADRANTEAFF	TGTGCCAGCAGCCAAGCCGACAGGGCGAACACTGAAGCTTTCTTT
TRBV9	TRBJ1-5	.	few	CASSAHRGNQPQHF	TGTGCCAGCAGCGCCCACCGGGGCAATCAGCCCCAGCATTTT
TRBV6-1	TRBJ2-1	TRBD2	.	CASSDLAGVYSEQFF	TGTGCCAGCAGTGATCTAGCGGGAGTGTATAGTGAGCAGTTCTTC
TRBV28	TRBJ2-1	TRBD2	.	CASSGVLAGGYNEQFF	TGTGCCAGCAGTGGAGTCCTAGCGGGGGGCTACAATGAGCAGTTCTTC
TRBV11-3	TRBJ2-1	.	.	CASSEGVYNEQFF	TGTGCCAGCAGCGAGGGTGTCTACAATGAGCAGTTCTTC
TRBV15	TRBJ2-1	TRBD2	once	CATSSGGASNEQFF	TGTGCCACCTCGAGCGGGGGGGCCTCCAATGAGCAGTTCTTC
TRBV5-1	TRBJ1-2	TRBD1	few	CASTETGGYSGYTF	TGCGCCAGCACCGAGACAGGGGGATACTCTGGCTACACCTTC
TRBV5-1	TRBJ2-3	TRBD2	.	CASSVGTSGGWDTQYF	TGCGCCAGCAGCGTAGGCACTAGCGGGGGCTGGGATACGCAGTATTTT
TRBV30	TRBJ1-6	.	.	CAWIPQGSYSPLHF	TGTGCCTGGATTCCCCAGGGATCTTATTCACCCCTCCACTTT
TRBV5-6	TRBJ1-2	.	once	CASSRPGFRAYGYTF	TGTGCCAGCAGCCGACCAGGGTTTCGGGCCTATGGCTACACCTTC
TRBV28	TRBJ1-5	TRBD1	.	CAIHSDRGSLRGNQPQHF	TGTGCCATCCACTCGGACAGGGGGTCCCTTCGGGGCAATCAGCCCCAGCATTTT
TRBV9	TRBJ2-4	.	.	CASSPHPGAKNIQYF	TGTGCCAGCAGCCCTCACCCGGGGGCCAAAAACATTCAGTACTTC
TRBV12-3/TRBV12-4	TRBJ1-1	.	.	CASRSGRVTEAFF	TGTGCCAGCAGATCCGGGAGAGTCACTGAAGCTTTCTTT